This T cell receptor beta chain was obtained from a study of glioma-infiltrating T cells after dendritic cell vaccination. Study at large: Three intradermal dendritic cell vaccine injections were given every two weeks.

Some clones are missing from TCRdb's copy, which holds only in-frame ones; the method was immunoSEQ multiplex PCR. This sample has tens of thousands of clones; approximately 80% occur once, and the top ten carry 2.1%. This CDR3 is built from 14 residues. The germline CDR1 and CDR2 sequences are SGHDT and YYEEEE. This clonotype was sampled from a human donor with glioblastoma. The genes are TRBV5-6 and TRBJ2-5; 10 bases align to TRBD1. The DNA end lines up better with TRBJ2-7; the J call may be wrong. Specimen: blood, collected before dendritic cell vaccination. The CDR3 DNA follows: TGTGCCAGCAGCTCAGGGACAGGGGACTACGAGCAGTACTTC. This sequence encodes CASSSGTGDYEQYF.